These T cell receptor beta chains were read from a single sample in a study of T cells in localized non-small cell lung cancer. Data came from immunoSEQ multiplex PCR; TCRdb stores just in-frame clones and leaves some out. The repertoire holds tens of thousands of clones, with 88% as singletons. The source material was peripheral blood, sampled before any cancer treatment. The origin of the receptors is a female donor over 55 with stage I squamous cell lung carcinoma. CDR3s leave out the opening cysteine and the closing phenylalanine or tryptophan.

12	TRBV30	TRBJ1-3	AWSVGRYGNTIY
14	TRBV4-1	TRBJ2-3	ASSRTLDGYTDTQY
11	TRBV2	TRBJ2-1	ARTGLARNEQF
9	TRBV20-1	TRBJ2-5	SARGQGTQY
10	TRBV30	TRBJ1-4	AWSARGEKLF
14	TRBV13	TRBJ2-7	ASSFSSGQGPYEQY
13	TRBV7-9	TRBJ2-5	ASSAGSAEGETQY
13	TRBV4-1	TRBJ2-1	ASSQLAGAFNEQF
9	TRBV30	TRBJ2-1	AWSLSSEQF
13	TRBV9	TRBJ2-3	ASSVTQGGSDTQY
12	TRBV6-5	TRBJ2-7	ASSYRGREPEQY
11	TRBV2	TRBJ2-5	ASSSGPREAQY
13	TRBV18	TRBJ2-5	ASSPRNSGQETQY
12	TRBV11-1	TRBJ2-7	ASSLALGSYEQY
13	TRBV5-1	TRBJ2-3	ASSFSGVSTDTQY
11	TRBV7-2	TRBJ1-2	ASSIRDRRGYT
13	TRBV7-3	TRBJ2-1	ASSLTVNSYNEQF
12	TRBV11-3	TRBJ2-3	ASSLNPGKDTQY
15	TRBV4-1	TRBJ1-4	ASSQDVAAGNYGKLF
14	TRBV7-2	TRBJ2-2	ASSLFSGTSTGELF
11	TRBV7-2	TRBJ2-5	ASSRRQGKTQY
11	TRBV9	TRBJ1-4	ASSGGTNEKLF
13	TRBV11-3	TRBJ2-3	ASSPRQGATDTQY
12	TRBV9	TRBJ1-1	ASSVDWRNGEAF
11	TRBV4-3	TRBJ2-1	ASSDQTSPEQF
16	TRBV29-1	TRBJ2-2	SVIGTGGIRANTGELF
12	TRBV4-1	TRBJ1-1	ASSQGILNTEAF
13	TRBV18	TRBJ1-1	ASSRRAGSNTEAF
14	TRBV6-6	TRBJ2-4	ASSHFRGPPGNIQY
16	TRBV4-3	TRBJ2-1	ASSQGLADPVGYNEQF
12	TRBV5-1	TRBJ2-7	ASSTNTGSYEQY
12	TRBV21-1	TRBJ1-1	ASSHIATTTEAF
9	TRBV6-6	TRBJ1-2	ASSYRDAWG
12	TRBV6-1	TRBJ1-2	ASKYHSANYGYT
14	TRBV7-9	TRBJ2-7	ASSFFSGDSSYEQY
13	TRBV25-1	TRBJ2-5	ASSLGDSLQETQY
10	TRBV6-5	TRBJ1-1	ASSWTGTEAF
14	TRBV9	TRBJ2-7	ASSPGLAGGSHEQY
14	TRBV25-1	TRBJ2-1	ASSAGTSGFRGEQF
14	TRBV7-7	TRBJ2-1	ASSQGLAAPTGEQF
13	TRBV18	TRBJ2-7	ASSPPAAGTYEQY